The present T cell receptor beta chain was sequenced within a study of shared clonotypes between healthy human individuals. The overall study: In total, the donors were a couple of women and a few men aged 18 to 49.

About this clone itself: Its specificity is unknown.

Generated by immunoSEQ multiplex PCR, the TCRdb table keeps only in-frame clones and is missing some. The sample has roughly 550,000 clones; nearly 97% are singletons. The CDR3 has 16 amino acids. With 3 bases removed from V and 6 bases from J, the gap between germline ends came to 20 bases. Germline lookup yields CDR1 SGHRS and CDR2 YFSETQ. CD45RO-negative cells were positively selected for CCR7, leaving out terminally differentiated effector memory CD45RA+ cells. Study conclusions and caveats: Only blood was sampled; tissue repertoires likely differ. Genetic and exposure-history diversity was limited by the few donors. Memory subsets had estimated richness that was generally smaller than that of naive subsets.

This sequence joins TRBV5-1 and TRBJ2-3, with a tentative D call TRBD2 (5 bases). The sequencing input was naive CD8+ T cells sorted from blood. This TCR was recovered from a woman younger than 45 in good health. Here the CDR3 DNA reads TGCGCCAGCAGCTATAACGAACTCCGGGGTCCGGATACGCAGTATTTT. Translation gives CASSYNELRGPDTQYF. Filled out from reference TRBV5-1 and TRBJ2-3, the complete variable domain reads KAGVTQTPRYLIKTRGQQVTLSCSPISGHRSVSWYQQTPGQGLQFLFEYFSETQRNKGNFPGRFSGRQFSNSRSEMNVSTLELGDSALYLCASSYNELRGPDTQYFGPGTRLTVL.